One and the same sample provided the 30 T cell receptor beta chains below, sequenced in a study of blood T cells in healthy people across ages. A J-beta primer mix and a sample-barcoded 5' primer were used in a second PCR of about 7 to 12 cycles. TCRdb itself ran the 5' RACE reads through MiXCR, one entry per CDR3 protein. The top ten clones hold 15% to 20% of a sample with 870,000 or so distinct CDR3 sequences, more than 25% of them seen once. Material for sequencing was blood. The receptors were sampled from an elderly woman in good health.

In its sample, this clonotype was seen once. One end of the junction does not line up with germline, which may come from a read error. This rearrangement joins TRBV12-3 or TRBV12-4 to TRBJ2-1, with a possible D match to TRBD2 (7 bases). The CDR3 is 16 residues long. CDR3: CASSPRGWGGYNEQFF. Written as DNA, the CDR3 is TGTGCCAGCAGCCCTCGGGGGTGGGGGGGCTACAATGAGCAGTTCTTT.

Comment on this clonotype: This probably arose from a read error, given a far larger clone one base away. The chain is built from TRBV6-2 or TRBV6-3 and TRBJ2-5; D unclear. This CDR3 comprises 12 residues. Germline values: CDR1 MNHEY, CDR2 SVGEGT. The V end was cut by 4 bases, the J end by 5 bases, with 8 bases between. CDR3 loop: CASSSSHETQYF. In DNA form, the CDR3 reads TGTGCCAGCAGTTCTTCCCATGAGACCCAGTACTTC.

On this clonotype itself: One junction end does not reproduce the germline sequence, and a read error may be involved. As DNA, the CDR3 is TGTGCCAGCAGTCCCAGACTAGCGGCCTACACTGAGCAGTTCTTC. It specifies CASSPRLAAYTEQFF. The chain is built from TRBV12-3 or TRBV12-4 and TRBJ2-1; 9 nucleotides match TRBD2. The length of the CDR3 is 15 residues.

The chain has TRBV12-3 or TRBV12-4 and TRBJ2-2, with a possible D match to TRBD2 (5 bases). The ends were cut back, 6 bases at V and 6 bases at J, with 11 bases in the middle. This CDR3 contains 13 residues. The DNA of the CDR3 is TGTGCCAGCAGCAGATTGGAGGCCGGGGAGCTGTTTTTT. This encodes CASSRLEAGELFF.

The chain uses TRBV4-2 and TRBJ1-1; D is uncertain. Trimming shortened V by 6 bases and J by 2 bases, and 13 bases separated the two germline ends. This CDR3 contains 14 residues. The V gene's germline CDR1 is LGHNA and CDR2 YNFKEQ. DNA of the CDR3: TGTGCCAGCAGTCCCCGATGGAGTAACACTGAAGCTTTCTTT. This encodes CASSPRWSNTEAFF.

Only a few counts were recorded for this clonotype. CDR3 coding DNA: TGCAGCGCCCGATTGGACCTCCCCTATGGCTACACCTTC. As protein: CSARLDLPYGYTF. The chain combines TRBV29-1 with TRBJ1-2; D gene uncertain. CDR1 and CDR2 (germline): SQVTM, ANQGSEA. The CDR3 sequence is 13 residues long. Trimming pared 7 bases from V and 4 bases from J, leaving 16 bases between.

This clonotype was picked up a small number of times. This rearrangement joins TRBV6-1 to TRBJ2-1; TRBD1 aligns across 7 bases. The CDR3 has 12 amino acids. CDR1 is MNHNS, CDR2 SASEGT, per germline. J lost 13 bases, V lost 1 base, and 4 bases had no gene match. Here the CDR3 DNA reads TGTGCCAGCAGTGAAGGGACAGGTCGTCAGTTCTTC. Amino acids: CASSEGTGRQFF.

This clonotype was observed many times. This rearrangement joins TRBV7-8 to TRBJ2-3; tentative D call: TRBD1 (6 bases). Looked up from germline, CDR1 is SGHVS and CDR2 is FQNEAQ. The V gene lost 1 base and the J gene lost 0 bases, with 17 bases spanning the gap. The CDR3 extends over 18 amino acids. CDR3 DNA: TGTGCCAGCAGCTTAGTGGTACAGGGACCGAGAAGCACAGATACGCAGTATTTT. It encodes CASSLVVQGPRSTDTQYF.

Many counts were recorded for this clonotype. The chain couples TRBV10-2 to TRBJ2-6; D is uncertain. The germline gives CDR1 WSHSY, CDR2 SAAADI. The CDR3 is 16 residues long. V dropped 8 bases and J dropped 0 bases, with 14 bases sitting between them. The CDR3 DNA follows: TGCGCCAGCGACCGGGTTGGTCGCTCTGGGGCCAACGTCCTGACTTTC. Amino acids: CASDRVGRSGANVLTF.

This clonotype was seen a handful of times. The V and J genes are TRBV30 and TRBJ1-6; D is perhaps TRBD1 (6 bases). The CDR3 loop spans 14 amino acids. Trimming took 0 bases from V and 7 from J, leaving 10 bases between them. CDR1 is GTSNPN and CDR2 is SVGIG in the germline V gene (reference sequence). The CDR3 coding sequence is TGTGCCTGGAGTGTACCAGGGGCGAATTCACCCCTCCACTTT. Its translation is CAWSVPGANSPLHF.

This rearrangement joins TRBV27 to TRBJ2-3, with D maybe TRBD1 (5 bases). Germline assignment: CDR1 MNHEY and CDR2 SMNVEV (reference sequence). The CDR3 contains 15 residues. With 0 bases removed from V and 1 base from J, the gap between germline ends came to 8 bases. CDR3 protein: CASSLSIQGTDTQYF. The CDR3 bases are TGTGCCAGCAGTTTATCGATACAGGGCACAGATACGCAGTATTTT.

In this sample, this clonotype turned up a few times. This chain links TRBV5-1 with TRBJ1-4, with TRBD1 matching 7 bases. This CDR3 contains 16 residues. V gave up 0 bases and J gave up 8 bases; unmatched junction bases: 10. Germline loops: CDR1 SGHRS, CDR2 YFSETQ. CDR3 sequence: CASSLEPGQQGEKLFF. In nucleotides, the CDR3 is TGCGCCAGCAGCTTGGAACCGGGACAGCAGGGAGAAAAACTGTTTTTT.

About this clonotype itself: This could be a read error, since a much larger clone is one nucleotide away. The V and J genes are TRBV6-2 or TRBV6-3 and TRBJ2-1; TRBD2 agrees at 13 bases. This CDR3 has 15 amino acids. After removal of 6 bases from V and 10 bases from J, the junction contained 9 bases not matched to a gene. CDR1 MNHEY and CDR2 SVGEGT come from the germline V gene. The DNA for the CDR3 is TGTGCCAGCAGCCGACTAGCGGGGGGCAGAAGCGAGCAGTTCTTC. Its translation is CASSRLAGGRSEQFF.

The V and J genes are TRBV12-3 or TRBV12-4 and TRBJ2-5, with 8 bases aligning to TRBD1. Unmatched junction bases numbered 6, after V lost 6 bases and J lost 6 bases. The CDR3 runs 13 residues. CDR3 nucleotide sequence: TGTGCCAGCAGAGCACAGGGGGGAAAGACCCAGTACTTC. Translation: CASRAQGGKTQYF.

This clonotype was picked up many times. The rearrangement joins TRBV2 to TRBJ2-6; 7 nucleotides match TRBD1. V trimming: 6 bases; J trimming: 0 bases; junction bases outside the gene matches: 5. CDR1 SNHLY and CDR2 FYNNEI come from the germline V gene. The CDR3 is made up of 16 amino acids. CDR3 amino acids: CASRRQGTSGANVLTF. CDR3 nucleotide sequence: TGTGCCAGCAGGAGACAGGGAACCTCTGGGGCCAACGTCCTGACTTTC.

On this clonotype: Being one base from a much bigger clone, this may be a read error. The chain combines TRBV5-1 with TRBJ2-1; tentatively, D is TRBD1 or TRBD2 (5 bases each). The germline CDR1 and CDR2 sequences are SGHRS and YFSETQ. The CDR3 is 15 amino acids. CDR3 loop: CAGRRAWDHYNEQFF. CDR3 coding DNA: TGCGCCGGCAGGCGTGCATGGGACCACTACAATGAGCAGTTCTTC.

V is TRBV6-1 and J is TRBJ1-6; D gene ambiguous. Germline-derived CDR1 and CDR2 are MNHNS and SASEGT. V lost 1 base to trimming and J lost 4 bases, with 8 bases between them. CDR3 length: 15 residues. The CDR3 nucleotides are TGTGCCAGCAGTGAAGGGACGATTTATAATTCACCCCTCCACTTT. Protein: CASSEGTIYNSPLHF.

This clonotype was found many times. This chain connects TRBV9 to TRBJ2-3; a possible D gene is TRBD2 (5 bases). In germline, CDR1 is SGDLS, CDR2 YYNGEE. The CDR3 has 13 amino acids. V was clipped by 0 bases and J by 4 bases, with 6 bases between them. CDR3 region: CASSVVEADTQYF. CDR3 sequence (DNA): TGTGCCAGCAGCGTAGTGGAGGCAGATACGCAGTATTTT.

The J gene is TRBJ1-2, the V gene TRBV11-3; tentatively, D is TRBD1 (5 bases). The germline V gene encodes CDR1 SGHNT and CDR2 YENEEA. Trimming took 5 bases from V and 0 from J, leaving 10 bases between them. This CDR3 is 14 amino acids long. CDR3 DNA sequence: TGTGCCAGCAGCCCGACGACAGCTAACTATGGCTACACCTTC. Translated, it gives CASSPTTANYGYTF.

This clonotype was observed at least ten times. This chain connects TRBV25-1 to TRBJ2-1, with D possibly matching TRBD1 (6 bases). With 6 bases removed from V and 0 bases from J, the gap between germline ends came to 33 bases. In germline, CDR1 is MGHDK, CDR2 SYGVNS. The CDR3 runs 22 residues. The CDR3 protein is CASSEGVRGTPSSLSSYNEQFF. DNA for the CDR3: TGTGCCAGCAGCGAGGGTGTACGAGGGACACCCTCCTCCCTAAGCTCCTACAATGAGCAGTTCTTC.

The V and J genes are TRBV7-3 and TRBJ2-5; tentatively, D is TRBD1 or TRBD2 (5 bases each). The CDR3 is 16 amino acids. Germline loops: CDR1 SGHTA, CDR2 FQGTGA. V was clipped by 0 bases and J by 1 base, with 12 bases between them. The CDR3 sequence is CASSLTGDGLQETQYF. CDR3 sequence (DNA): TGTGCCAGCAGCTTAACGGGGGACGGGCTCCAAGAGACCCAGTACTTC.

In its sample, this clonotype was seen a few times. The chain recombines TRBV6-1 with TRBJ1-4; D unresolved. Trimming took off 4 bases at V and 5 bases at J, with 8 bases between the two ends. This CDR3 spans 13 amino acids. Germline V gene sequence: CDR1 MNHNS, CDR2 SASEGT. The CDR3 DNA sequence: TGTGCCAGCAGTGGCGAGATGAATGAAAAACTGTTTTTT. Its translation is CASSGEMNEKLFF.

This clonotype was observed many times. The chain recombines TRBV7-9 with TRBJ2-6; no clear D gene. Looked up from germline, CDR1 is SEHNR and CDR2 is FQNEAQ (reference sequence). The length of the CDR3 is 16 residues. The V end was cut by 1 base, the J end by 0 bases, with 7 bases between. The CDR3 nucleotides are TGTGCCAGCAGCTTAGACCGGCACTCTGGGGCCAACGTCCTGACTTTC. This translates into CASSLDRHSGANVLTF.

This clonotype was counted many times. The V gene is TRBV12-3 or TRBV12-4, the J gene TRBJ2-7; the D call may be TRBD1 or TRBD2 (5 bases each). V was pared by 8 bases and J by 5 bases, with 16 bases between. CDR3 length: 13 amino acids. The CDR3 bases are TGTGCCAGCGGGACCCGGAGTATTAACGAGCAGTACTTC. This encodes CASGTRSINEQYF.

This clonotype was observed many times. The chain combines TRBV20-1 with TRBJ2-1; D could derive from TRBD1 or TRBD2 (5 bases each). The germline V gene has CDR1 DFQATT and CDR2 SNEGSKA (reference sequence). The CDR3 loop spans 15 amino acids. Trimming stripped 5 bases from V and 4 bases from J, with 18 bases between. The CDR3 sequence: CSAPGTPGDYNEQFF. CDR3 coding DNA: TGCAGTGCTCCCGGGACCCCCGGGGATTACAATGAGCAGTTCTTC.

There are a few counts of this clonotype. The rearrangement uses TRBV20-1 and TRBJ2-5; 16 bases are shared with TRBD2. The germline gives CDR1 DFQATT, CDR2 SNEGSKA (reference sequence). The CDR3 contains 16 residues. V lost 4 bases and J lost 7; bases outside the gene matches: 9. CDR3 in DNA: TGCAGTGCTACCGGGACTAGCGGGGGGGCCGTTCGGACCCAGTACTTC. It yields the protein CSATGTSGGAVRTQYF.

For the CDR3, the DNA is TGTGCCAGCAGTGACCGGGACAGGGGTCAGCCCCAGCATTTT. Its protein product is CASSDRDRGQPQHF. The V gene is TRBV12-3 or TRBV12-4, the J gene TRBJ1-5; 10 bases map to TRBD1. Germline trimming cut 5 bases from V and 6 bases from J; bases unmatched to any gene: 4. The CDR3 sequence is 14 residues long.

This clonotype was detected many times. The chain has TRBV3-1 and TRBJ1-2; D gene unclear. Trimming took 1 base from V and 4 from J, leaving 13 bases between them. The CDR3 sequence is 15 residues long. CDR1 LGHDT and CDR2 YNNKEL come from the germline V gene (reference sequence). CDR3 sequence reads: CASSQVEGNSYGYTF. Written as DNA, the CDR3 is TGTGCCAGCAGCCAAGTTGAAGGGAACTCCTATGGCTACACCTTC.

This clonotype was counted many times. CDR3 loop: CASSNRDGTAKNIQYF. CDR3 nucleotide sequence: TGTGCCAGCAGTAACCGGGACGGAACAGCCAAAAACATTCAGTACTTC. This chain joins TRBV28 and TRBJ2-4; D tentatively reads TRBD1 or TRBD2 (5 bases each). Germline V gene data show CDR1 as MDHEN and CDR2 as SYDVKM. V lost 5 bases, J lost 0 bases, and 14 bases lay in between. The CDR3 totals 16 residues.

Ten or more counts support this clonotype. The rearrangement joins TRBV11-2 to TRBJ2-3; D is ambiguous. With 5 bases removed from V and 0 bases from J, the gap between germline ends came to 15 bases. Germline V gives CDR1 SGHAT, CDR2 FQNNGV. The CDR3 runs 16 residues. CDR3 loop: CASSPVRRRSTDTQYF. For the CDR3, the DNA is TGTGCCAGCAGCCCGGTCCGCCGGCGCAGCACAGATACGCAGTATTTT.